A single sample gave rise to the 17 T cell receptor beta chains below, sequenced in a study of CD8 T cells in Susac syndrome (dated by TCRdb to about 2019). The method was the immunoSEQ multiplex PCR assay. RNA was extracted using the RNeasy kit, and about 0.5 to 1 ug of the RNA was reverse transcribed with random hexamers. TCRdb reprocessing: public reads trimmed at Q25 with fastp, clones called with MiXCR, in-frame beta chains kept. Every entry covers one CDR3 protein and lists the most common genes and DNA from its rows. The sample profile shows approximately 210,000 distinct CDR3 sequences; 85% to 95% of them were found once. The top ten constitute over 0.15% of the sample. The sequenced sample consisted of CD4+ T cells from PBMCs. Source of these receptors: a human donor with Susac syndrome.

The rearrangement joins TRBV30 to TRBJ2-7, with D perhaps TRBD1 (7 bases). Per germline, CDR1 GTSNPN and CDR2 SVGIG (reference sequence). The CDR3 spans 13 residues. The ends were cut back, 4 bases at V and 4 bases at J, with 14 bases in the middle. CDR3 sequence reads: CAWTIQGTYEQYF. CDR3 DNA: TGTGCCTGGACCATACAGGGGACTTACGAGCAGTACTTC.

The chain links TRBV20-1 to TRBJ2-7; perhaps TRBD1 as D (6 bases). Germline-derived CDR1 and CDR2 are DFQATT and SNEGSKA (reference sequence). The CDR3 is 13 amino acids. Deletions cut 6 bases from V and 3 bases from J, with 15 bases between. CDR3 nucleotides: TGCAGTGCCTTGAGGGACACAAGCTACGAGCAGTACTTC. It translates to CSALRDTSYEQYF.

The CDR3 bases are TGCAGTGCTAGAGTCGAACTTTACGAGCAGTACTTC. Amino acids: CSARVELYEQYF. The chain has TRBV20-1 and TRBJ2-7; D is unclear. Germline V gene sequence: CDR1 DFQATT, CDR2 SNEGSKA (reference sequence). V lost 1 base and J lost 4, with 8 bases in between. The CDR3 length is 12 residues.

This clonotype showed up just once. This rearrangement joins TRBV12-3 or TRBV12-4 to TRBJ1-6; D is possibly TRBD1 (5 bases). Trimming left V 3 bases short and J 0 bases short, with 12 bases between. The CDR3 length is 17 residues. The CDR3 bases are TGTGCCAGCAGTTTCTCTGCGACAGCCTCCTATAATTCACCCCTCCACTTT. Its translation: CASSFSATASYNSPLHF.

This rearrangement joins TRBV6-2 or TRBV6-3 to TRBJ1-5; D gene unclear. Germline V lookup: CDR1 MNHEY, CDR2 SVGEGT. This CDR3 contains 13 residues. The V end was cut by 5 bases, the J end by 0 bases, with 5 bases between. The CDR3 sequence is CASSPSSNQPQHF. The CDR3, as DNA: TGTGCCAGCAGTCCTTCTAGCAATCAGCCCCAGCATTTT.

J is TRBJ2-3 and V is TRBV4-1; 7 nucleotides agree with TRBD2. V lost 0 bases to trimming and J lost 3 bases; unmatched junction nucleotides: 6. Germline V CDR1 and CDR2: MGHRA, YSYEKL. The CDR3 totals 16 residues. In DNA form, the CDR3 reads TGCGCCAGCAGCCAAGAAGTGGCTAGCGGAACAGATACGCAGTATTTT. Translation: CASSQEVASGTDTQYF.

This chain connects TRBV29-1 to TRBJ1-2; D is unresolved. The CDR3 is 12 amino acids. V lost 5 bases and J 3 bases, leaving 10 bases between the germline ends. Germline V gene sequence: CDR1 SQVTM, CDR2 ANQGSEA. The CDR3 sequence is CSVPSGDYGYTF. Here the CDR3 DNA reads TGCAGCGTTCCGAGCGGGGACTATGGCTACACCTTC.

The rearrangement links TRBV6-5 to TRBJ1-1; the D is unclear. Germline CDR1 and CDR2: MNHEY and SVGAGI. With 0 bases removed from V and 0 bases from J, the gap between germline ends came to 14 bases. There are 17 residues in the CDR3. The CDR3 sequence is CASSYSSQNSMNTEAFF. CDR3 DNA sequence: TGTGCCAGCAGTTACTCGTCTCAGAACAGTATGAACACTGAAGCTTTCTTT.

The J gene is TRBJ2-5, the V gene TRBV3-1; D remains unclear. Trimming pared 4 bases from V and 9 bases from J, leaving 18 bases between. The CDR3 covers 14 residues. Germline lookup yields CDR1 LGHDT and CDR2 YNNKEL (reference sequence). The CDR3 DNA follows: TGTGCCAGCAGCCCGGCCCTTCACGAGTCGGCCCAGTACTTC. This translates into CASSPALHESAQYF.

The chain carries TRBV2 and TRBJ2-5, with no clear D. Trimming took 6 bases from V and 1 from J, leaving 15 bases between them. CDR1 and CDR2 (germline): SNHLY, FYNNEI. The CDR3 extends over 15 amino acids. The CDR3 DNA sequence: TGTGCCAGCAGCCCAAGGACCAGCTCCCAAGAGACCCAGTACTTC. Amino acid sequence: CASSPRTSSQETQYF.

V and J are TRBV6-2 or TRBV6-3 and TRBJ2-5, with TRBD2 matching over 9 bases. Germline loops: CDR1 MNHEY, CDR2 SVGEGT. V lost 5 bases to trimming and J lost 1 base; unmatched junction nucleotides: 8. CDR3 size: 16 residues. The CDR3 DNA follows: TGTGCCAGCAGTGACCCTAGCGGGGCTCTCCAAGAGACCCAGTACTTC. It is translated as CASSDPSGALQETQYF.

The chain combines TRBV29-1 with TRBJ2-1; tentative D call: TRBD1 (6 bases). V was clipped by 5 bases and J by 1 base, with 6 bases between them. The germline V gene encodes CDR1 SQVTM and CDR2 ANQGSEA. The CDR3 has 12 residues. The CDR3 protein is CSVTGSYNEQFF. In DNA, the CDR3 is TGCAGCGTTACAGGGTCCTACAATGAGCAGTTCTTC.

The V call is TRBV10-3, the J call TRBJ2-7; D is possibly TRBD1 (6 bases). The germline V gene has CDR1 ENHRY and CDR2 SYGVKD. There are 15 residues in the CDR3. V lost 2 bases and J 4 bases, leaving 15 bases between the germline ends. CDR3 loop: CAISEDRTDGYEQYF. CDR3 nucleotide sequence: TGTGCCATCAGTGAGGACAGGACAGACGGTTACGAGCAGTACTTC.

The rearrangement links TRBV12-3 or TRBV12-4 to TRBJ1-1; 10 nucleotides align to TRBD1. The CDR3 has 15 amino acids. The trim removed 3 bases at V and 3 bases at J, leaving 4 bases unmatched. The CDR3 sequence: CASSFSGQGDTEAFF. CDR3 in DNA: TGTGCCAGCAGTTTCTCAGGACAGGGGGACACTGAAGCTTTCTTT.

This chain uses TRBV12-3 or TRBV12-4 with TRBJ2-3; D may be TRBD2 (6 bases). The length of the CDR3 is 13 residues. V gave up 2 bases and J gave up 5 bases, with 8 bases separating them. The CDR3 loop reads CASSLRGKDTQYF. The DNA for the CDR3 is TGTGCCAGCAGTTTACGGGGGAAAGATACGCAGTATTTT.

The genes are TRBV5-1 and TRBJ2-1; tentatively, D is TRBD1 (6 bases). V lost 0 bases and J lost 3, with 13 bases in between. Germline assignment: CDR1 SGHRS and CDR2 YFSETQ. The CDR3 sequence is 16 residues long. CDR3 residues: CASSLGPGQHYNEQFF. CDR3 in DNA: TGCGCCAGCAGCTTGGGACCCGGACAGCACTACAATGAGCAGTTCTTC.

The chain is built from TRBV28 and TRBJ2-1; 9 nucleotides agree with TRBD1. V shed 5 bases and J 9 bases; nucleotides not matched to a gene: 11. Germline values: CDR1 MDHEN, CDR2 SYDVKM. This CDR3 region has 15 residues. CDR3 protein: CASSRSDRDRVEQFF. The CDR3 DNA sequence: TGTGCCAGCAGTCGTTCGGACCGGGACAGGGTTGAGCAGTTCTTC. The whole variable domain, remainder taken from reference TRBV28 and TRBJ2-1, is DVKVTQSSRYLVKRTGEKVFLECVQDMDHENMFWYRQDPGLGLRLIYFSYDVKMKEKGDIPEGYSVSREKKERFSLILESASTNQTSMYLCASSRSDRDRVEQFFGPGTRLTVL.